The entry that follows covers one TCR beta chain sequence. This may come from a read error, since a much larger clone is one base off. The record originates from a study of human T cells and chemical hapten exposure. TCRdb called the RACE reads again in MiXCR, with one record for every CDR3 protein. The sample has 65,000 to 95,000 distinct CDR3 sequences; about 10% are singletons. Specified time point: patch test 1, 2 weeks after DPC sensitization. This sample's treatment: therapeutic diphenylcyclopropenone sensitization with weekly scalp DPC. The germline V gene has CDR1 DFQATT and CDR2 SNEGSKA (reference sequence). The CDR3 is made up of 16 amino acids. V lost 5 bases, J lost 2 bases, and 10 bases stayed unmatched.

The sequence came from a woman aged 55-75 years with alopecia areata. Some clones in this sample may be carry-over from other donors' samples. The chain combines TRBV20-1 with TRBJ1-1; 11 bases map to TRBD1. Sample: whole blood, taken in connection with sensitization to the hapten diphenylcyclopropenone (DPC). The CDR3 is CSAPRTGGSCNTEAFF. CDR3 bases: TGCAGTGCTCCCCGGACAGGGGGCTCTTGTAACACTGAAGCTTTCTTT.